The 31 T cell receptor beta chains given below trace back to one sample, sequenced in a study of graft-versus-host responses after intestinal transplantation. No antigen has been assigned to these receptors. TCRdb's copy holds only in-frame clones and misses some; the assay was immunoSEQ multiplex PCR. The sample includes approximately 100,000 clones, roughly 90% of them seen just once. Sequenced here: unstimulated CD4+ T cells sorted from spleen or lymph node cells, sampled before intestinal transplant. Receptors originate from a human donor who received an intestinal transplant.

The DNA for the CDR3 is TGTGCCAGCTCACCACCGGCCAACTCTGGAAACACCATATATTTT. Its protein product is CASSPPANSGNTIYF. The chain employs TRBV18 and TRBJ1-3, with D hard to call. V was shortened by 0 bases and J by 0 bases, with 6 bases between the two germline ends. The CDR3 is made up of 15 amino acids. From germline, CDR1 is KGHSH and CDR2 LQKENI.

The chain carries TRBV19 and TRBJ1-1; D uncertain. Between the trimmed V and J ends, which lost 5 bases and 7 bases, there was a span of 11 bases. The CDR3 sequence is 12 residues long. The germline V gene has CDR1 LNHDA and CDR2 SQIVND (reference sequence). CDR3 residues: CASSGQVGEAFF. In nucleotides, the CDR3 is TGTGCCAGTAGTGGGCAGGTTGGTGAAGCTTTCTTT.

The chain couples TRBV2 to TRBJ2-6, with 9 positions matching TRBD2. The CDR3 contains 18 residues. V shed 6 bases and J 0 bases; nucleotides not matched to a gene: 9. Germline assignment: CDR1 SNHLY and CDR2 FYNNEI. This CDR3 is CASSSKRGVNSGANVLTF. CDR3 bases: TGTGCCAGCAGCTCCAAGCGGGGGGTTAACTCTGGGGCCAACGTCCTGACTTTC.

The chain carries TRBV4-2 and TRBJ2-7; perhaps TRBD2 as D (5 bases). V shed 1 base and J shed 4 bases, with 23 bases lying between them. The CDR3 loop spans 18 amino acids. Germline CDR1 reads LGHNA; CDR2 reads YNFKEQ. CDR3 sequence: CASSQGLAEARAYYEQYF. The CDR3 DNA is TGTGCCAGCAGCCAAGGGTTGGCGGAGGCTAGGGCCTATTACGAGCAGTACTTC.

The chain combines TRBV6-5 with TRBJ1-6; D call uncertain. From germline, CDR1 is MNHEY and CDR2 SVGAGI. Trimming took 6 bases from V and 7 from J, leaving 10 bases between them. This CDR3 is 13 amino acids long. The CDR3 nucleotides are TGTGCCAGCAGCCGCGGCGGGAATTCACCCCTCCACTTT. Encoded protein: CASSRGGNSPLHF.

In nucleotides, the CDR3 is TGCGCCAGCAGCTTGACAGCGGGGGTCGACAATGAGCAGTTCTTC. Its protein product is CASSLTAGVDNEQFF. The V and J genes are TRBV5-1 and TRBJ2-1; 8 positions agree with TRBD2. Looked up from germline, CDR1 is SGHRS and CDR2 is YFSETQ. The CDR3 is 15 amino acids. Trimming removed 1 base from V and 5 bases from J; junction bases left unmatched: 5. Filled out from reference TRBV5-1 and TRBJ2-1, the complete variable domain reads KAGVTQTPRYLIKTRGQQVTLSCSPISGHRSVSWYQQTPGQGLQFLFEYFSETQRNKGNFPGRFSGRQFSNSRSEMNVSTLELGDSALYLCASSLTAGVDNEQFFGPGTRLTVL.

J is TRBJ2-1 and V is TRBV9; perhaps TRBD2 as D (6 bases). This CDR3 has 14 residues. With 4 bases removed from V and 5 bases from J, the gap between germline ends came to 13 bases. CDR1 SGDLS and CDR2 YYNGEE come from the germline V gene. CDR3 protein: CASSIPGVHNEQFF. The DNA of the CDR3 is TGTGCCAGCAGCATCCCGGGAGTACACAATGAGCAGTTCTTC.

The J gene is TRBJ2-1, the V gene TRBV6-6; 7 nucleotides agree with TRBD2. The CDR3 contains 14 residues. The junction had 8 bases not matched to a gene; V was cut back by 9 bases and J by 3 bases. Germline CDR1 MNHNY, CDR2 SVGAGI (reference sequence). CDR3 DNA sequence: TGTGCCAGTGTGGAGCGGGGTGGCTACAATGAGCAGTTCTTC. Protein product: CASVERGGYNEQFF.

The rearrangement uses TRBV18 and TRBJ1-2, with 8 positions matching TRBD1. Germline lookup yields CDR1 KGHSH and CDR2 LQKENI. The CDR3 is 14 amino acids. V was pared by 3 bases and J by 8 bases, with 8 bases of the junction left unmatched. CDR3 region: CASSPSGGMGGYTF. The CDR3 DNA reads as TGTGCCAGCTCACCCTCAGGGGGCATGGGAGGCTACACCTTC. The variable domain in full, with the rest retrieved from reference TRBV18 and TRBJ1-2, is NAGVMQNPRHLVRRRGQEARLRCSPMKGHSHVYWYRQLPEEGLKFMVYLQKENIIDESGMPKERFSAEFPKEGPSILRIQQVVRGDSAAYFCASSPSGGMGGYTFGSGTRLTVV.

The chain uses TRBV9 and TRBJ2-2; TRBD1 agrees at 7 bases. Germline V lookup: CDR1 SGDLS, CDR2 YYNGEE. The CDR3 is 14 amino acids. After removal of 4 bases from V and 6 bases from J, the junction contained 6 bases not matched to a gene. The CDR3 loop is CASSPQGLAGELFF. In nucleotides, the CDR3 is TGTGCCAGCAGCCCACAGGGGTTGGCCGGGGAGCTGTTTTTT. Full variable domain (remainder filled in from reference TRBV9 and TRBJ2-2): DSGVTQTPKHLITATGQRVTLRCSPRSGDLSVYWYQQSLDQGLQFLIQYYNGEERAKGNILERFSAQQFPDLHSELNLSSLELGDSALYFCASSPQGLAGELFFGEGSRLTVL.

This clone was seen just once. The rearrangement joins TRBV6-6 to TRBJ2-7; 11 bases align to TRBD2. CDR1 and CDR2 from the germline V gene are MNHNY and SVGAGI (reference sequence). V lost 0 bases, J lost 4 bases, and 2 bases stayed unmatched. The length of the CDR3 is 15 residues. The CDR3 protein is CASSYSTSGTYEQYF. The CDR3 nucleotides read TGTGCCAGCAGTTACTCGACTAGCGGGACTTACGAGCAGTACTTC.

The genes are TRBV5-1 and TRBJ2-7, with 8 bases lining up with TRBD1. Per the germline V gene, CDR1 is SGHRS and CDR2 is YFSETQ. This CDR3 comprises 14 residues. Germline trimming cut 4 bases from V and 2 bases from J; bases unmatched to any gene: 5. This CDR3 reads CASSPGTGAYEQYF. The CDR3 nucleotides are TGCGCCAGCAGCCCCGGGACAGGTGCCTACGAGCAGTACTTC.

CDR3 residues: CASSLVGRGAPAEQYF. The CDR3 bases are TGTGCCAGCAGCTTAGTGGGGCGGGGGGCCCCCGCCGAGCAGTACTTC. This chain links TRBV7-2 with TRBJ2-7; 8 positions match TRBD2. Germline CDR1 reads SGHTA; CDR2 reads FQGNSA. The J segment lost 6 bases and the V segment lost 1 base, leaving 11 bases of the junction unmatched. The CDR3 has 16 amino acids.

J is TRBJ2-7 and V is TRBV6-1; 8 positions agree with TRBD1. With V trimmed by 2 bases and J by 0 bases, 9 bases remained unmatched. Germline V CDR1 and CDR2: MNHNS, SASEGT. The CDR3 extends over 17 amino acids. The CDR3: CASSEWGGTGLSYEQYF. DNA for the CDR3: TGTGCCAGCAGTGAATGGGGCGGGACAGGCCTCTCCTACGAGCAGTACTTC.

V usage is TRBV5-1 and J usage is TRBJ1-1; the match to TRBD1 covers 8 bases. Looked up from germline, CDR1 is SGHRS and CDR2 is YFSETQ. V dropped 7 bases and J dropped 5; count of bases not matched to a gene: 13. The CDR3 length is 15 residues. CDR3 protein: CASGNGGQGRTEAFF. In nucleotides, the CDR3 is TGCGCCAGCGGTAATGGTGGACAGGGTAGAACTGAAGCTTTCTTT.

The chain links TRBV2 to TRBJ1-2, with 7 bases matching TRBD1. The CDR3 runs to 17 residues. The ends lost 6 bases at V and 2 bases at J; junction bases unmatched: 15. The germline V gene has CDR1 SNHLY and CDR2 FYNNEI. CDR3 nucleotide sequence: TGTGCCAGCAGCCAAAACACCTTACGGGACAGAAACTATGGCTACACCTTC. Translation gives CASSQNTLRDRNYGYTF.

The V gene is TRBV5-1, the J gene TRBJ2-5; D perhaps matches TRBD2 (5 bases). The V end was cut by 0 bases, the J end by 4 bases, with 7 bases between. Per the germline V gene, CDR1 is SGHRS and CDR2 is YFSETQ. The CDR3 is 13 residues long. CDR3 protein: CASSLGGVETQYF. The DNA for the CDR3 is TGCGCCAGCAGCTTGGGGGGAGTAGAGACCCAGTACTTC.

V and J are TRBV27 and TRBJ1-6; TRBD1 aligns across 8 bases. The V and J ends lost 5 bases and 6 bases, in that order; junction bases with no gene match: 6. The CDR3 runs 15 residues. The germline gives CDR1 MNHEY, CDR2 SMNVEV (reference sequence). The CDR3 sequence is CASSPRQGRNSPLHF. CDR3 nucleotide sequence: TGTGCCAGCAGTCCCCGACAGGGGCGTAATTCACCCCTCCACTTT.

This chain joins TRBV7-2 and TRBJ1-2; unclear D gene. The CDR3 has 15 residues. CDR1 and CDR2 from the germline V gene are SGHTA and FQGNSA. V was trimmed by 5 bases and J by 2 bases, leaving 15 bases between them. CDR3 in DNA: TGTGCCAGCAGCCCCCAGGCCCTGGCAAACTATGGCTACACCTTC. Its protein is CASSPQALANYGYTF. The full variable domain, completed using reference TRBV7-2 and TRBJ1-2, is GAGVSQSPSNKVTEKGKDVELRCDPISGHTALYWYRQSLGQGLEFLIYFQGNSAPDKSGLPSDRFSAERTGGSVSTLTIQRTQQEDSAVYLCASSPQALANYGYTFGSGTRLTVV.

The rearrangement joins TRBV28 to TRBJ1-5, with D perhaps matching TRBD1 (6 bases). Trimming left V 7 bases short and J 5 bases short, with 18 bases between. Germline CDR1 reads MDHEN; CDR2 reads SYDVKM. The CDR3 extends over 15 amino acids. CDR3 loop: CASTIGTKNHQPQHF. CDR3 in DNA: TGTGCCAGCACCATCGGGACAAAAAATCATCAGCCCCAGCATTTT.

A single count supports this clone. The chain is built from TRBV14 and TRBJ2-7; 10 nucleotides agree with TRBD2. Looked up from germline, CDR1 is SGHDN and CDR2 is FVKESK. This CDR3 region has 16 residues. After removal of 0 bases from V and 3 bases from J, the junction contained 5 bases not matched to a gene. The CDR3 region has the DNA TGTGCCAGCAGCCAAGATAGGGCTAGCGGGAGCTACGAGCAGTACTTC. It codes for CASSQDRASGSYEQYF.

CDR3 in amino acids: CASSLQGMIRTEAFF. The CDR3 DNA sequence: TGTGCCAGCAGCTTACAGGGGATGATAAGAACTGAAGCTTTCTTT. This chain joins TRBV7-2 and TRBJ1-1; perhaps TRBD1 as D (6 bases). The germline V gene encodes CDR1 SGHTA and CDR2 FQGNSA. Trimming cost V 2 bases and J 5 bases, with 15 bases left between them. This CDR3 region has 15 residues.

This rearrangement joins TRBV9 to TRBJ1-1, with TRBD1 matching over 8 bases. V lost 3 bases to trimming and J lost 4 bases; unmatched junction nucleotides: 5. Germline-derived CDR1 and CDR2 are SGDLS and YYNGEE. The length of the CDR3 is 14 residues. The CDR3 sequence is CASSGGQVRTEAFF. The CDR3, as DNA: TGTGCCAGCAGCGGGGGACAGGTGCGCACTGAAGCTTTCTTT. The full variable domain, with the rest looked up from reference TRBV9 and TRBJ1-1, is DSGVTQTPKHLITATGQRVTLRCSPRSGDLSVYWYQQSLDQGLQFLIQYYNGEERAKGNILERFSAQQFPDLHSELNLSSLELGDSALYFCASSGGQVRTEAFFGQGTRLTVV.

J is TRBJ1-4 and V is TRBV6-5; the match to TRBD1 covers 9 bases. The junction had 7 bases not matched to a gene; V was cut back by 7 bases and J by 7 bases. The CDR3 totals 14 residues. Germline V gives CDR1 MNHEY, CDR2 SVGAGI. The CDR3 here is CASKKQGAGEKLFF. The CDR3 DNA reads TGTGCCAGCAAAAAACAGGGGGCCGGTGAAAAACTGTTTTTT.

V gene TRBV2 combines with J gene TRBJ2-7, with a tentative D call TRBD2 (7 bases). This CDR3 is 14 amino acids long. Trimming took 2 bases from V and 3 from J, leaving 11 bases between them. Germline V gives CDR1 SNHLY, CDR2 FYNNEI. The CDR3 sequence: CASSEREGGYEQYF. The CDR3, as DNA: TGTGCCAGCAGTGAAAGGGAGGGGGGCTACGAGCAGTACTTC.

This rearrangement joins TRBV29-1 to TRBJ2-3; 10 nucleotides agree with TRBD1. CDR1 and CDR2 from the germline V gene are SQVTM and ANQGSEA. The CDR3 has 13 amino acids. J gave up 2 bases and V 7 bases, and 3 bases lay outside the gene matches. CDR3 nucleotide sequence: TGCAGCGCCGACAGGGGGCTCACAGATACGCAGTATTTT. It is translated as CSADRGLTDTQYF.

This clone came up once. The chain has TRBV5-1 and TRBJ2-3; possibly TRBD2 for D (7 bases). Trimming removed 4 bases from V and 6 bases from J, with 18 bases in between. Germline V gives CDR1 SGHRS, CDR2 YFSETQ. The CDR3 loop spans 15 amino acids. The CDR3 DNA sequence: TGCGCCAGCAGCCGGGACACGGGGGGTCCGGATACGCAGTATTTT. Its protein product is CASSRDTGGPDTQYF.

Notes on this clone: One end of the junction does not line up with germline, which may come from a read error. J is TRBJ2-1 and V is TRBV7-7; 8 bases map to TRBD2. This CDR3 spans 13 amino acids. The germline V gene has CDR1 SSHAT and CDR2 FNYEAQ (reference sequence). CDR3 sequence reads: CASSLAGTIEQFF. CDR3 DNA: TGTGCTAGCAGCTTAGCGGGGACTATCGAGCAGTTCTTC. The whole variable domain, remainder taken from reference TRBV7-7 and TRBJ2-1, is GAGVSQSPRYKVTKRGQDVTLRCDPISSHATLYWYQQALGQGPEFLTYFNYEAQPDKSGLPSDRFSAERPEGSISTLTIQRTEQRDSAMYRCASSLAGTIEQFFGPGTRLTVL.

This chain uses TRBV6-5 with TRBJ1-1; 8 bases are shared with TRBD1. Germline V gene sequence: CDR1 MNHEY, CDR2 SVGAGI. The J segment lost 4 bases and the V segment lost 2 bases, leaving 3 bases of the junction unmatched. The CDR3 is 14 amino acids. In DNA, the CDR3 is TGTGCCAGCAGTTACCCCAGGGGGCTCACTGAAGCTTTCTTT. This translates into CASSYPRGLTEAFF.

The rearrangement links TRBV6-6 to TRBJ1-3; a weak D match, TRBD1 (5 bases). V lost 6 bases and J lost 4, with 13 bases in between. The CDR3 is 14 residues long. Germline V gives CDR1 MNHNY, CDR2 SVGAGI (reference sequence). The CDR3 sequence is CASSPWGVGNTIYF. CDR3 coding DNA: TGTGCCAGCAGCCCCTGGGGGGTGGGAAACACCATATATTTT.

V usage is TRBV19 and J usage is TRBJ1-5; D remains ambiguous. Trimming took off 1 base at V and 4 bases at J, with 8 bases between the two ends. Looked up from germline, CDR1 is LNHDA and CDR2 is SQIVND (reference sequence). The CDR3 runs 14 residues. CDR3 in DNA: TGTGCCAGTAGTATAGTTGGAGCAAATCAGCCCCAGCATTTT. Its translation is CASSIVGANQPQHF.